What follows describes a single TCR beta chain. CDR3 length equals 15 residues. Looked up from germline, CDR1 is MNHEY and CDR2 is SVGAGI. V gave up 8 bases and J gave up 1 base, with 14 bases separating them. 60 Vbeta and 13 Jbeta primers were used in PCR. Clones were sequenced by immunoSEQ multiplex PCR, and TCRdb holds only the in-frame ones, with some missing. The sample has roughly 100,000 clones, 83% seen once. These data belong to a study of cytomegalovirus exposure and HLA in healthy donors. Material for sequencing was PBMCs. The receptor comes from a man younger than 35 in good health and CMV-seronegative. V is TRBV6-5 and J is TRBJ2-2, with D uncertain. CDR3: CASSPLPGNTGELFF. The CDR3 DNA reads as TGTGCCAGCTCCCCCCTGCCCGGGAACACCGGGGAGCTGTTTTTT.